Shown below are 27 T cell receptor beta chains from a single sample sequenced in a study of neoadjuvant anti-PD-1 for oral cavity cancer (dated by TCRdb to 2020 to 2023). Taken with the paper, the label for time point translates to: before neoadjuvant nivolumab. Library prep was done by the immunoSEQ multiplex PCR assay. Not all clones reach the TCRdb copy of this immuneACCESS table, which keeps in-frame sequences only. Checked studies attribute under half of the gap to unresolved V genes and leave the rest unexplained. Present in this sample are approximately 83,000 clones, about four fifths of which were seen just once. The ten largest clones take up around 3.1% of the sample. The sample was PBMCs, taken before nivolumab (anti-PD-1) treatment. These receptors originate from a person aged 35 to 85 with oral cavity squamous cell carcinoma.

The chain has TRBV6-1 and TRBJ2-7; 9 nucleotides match TRBD1. Unmatched junction bases numbered 11, after V lost 4 bases and J lost 7 bases. The CDR3 spans 15 residues. Looked up from germline, CDR1 is MNHNS and CDR2 is SASEGT. The CDR3 coding sequence is TGTGCCAGCAGTGGATCCGGGACAGGGTCTTTTGAGCAGTACTTC. It yields the protein CASSGSGTGSFEQYF.

The V gene is TRBV6-1, the J gene TRBJ2-7; D is undetermined. The V gene's germline CDR1 is MNHNS and CDR2 SASEGT. There are 12 residues in the CDR3. The V end was cut by 6 bases, the J end by 2 bases, with 8 bases between. The CDR3 loop is CASRDFTYEQYF. The CDR3 DNA follows: TGTGCCAGCAGGGATTTCACCTACGAGCAGTACTTC.

This rearrangement joins TRBV7-2 to TRBJ2-1; 7 bases align to TRBD1. The germline gives CDR1 SGHTA, CDR2 FQGNSA. This CDR3 is built from 16 residues. J gave up 0 bases and V 2 bases, and 4 bases lay outside the gene matches. CDR3 sequence reads: CASSLSRGSSYNEQFF. DNA of the CDR3: TGTGCCAGCAGCTTATCCAGGGGGAGCTCCTACAATGAGCAGTTCTTC.

The chain employs TRBV6-5 and TRBJ1-4; D is perhaps TRBD1 (5 bases). Germline V gene data show CDR1 as MNHEY and CDR2 as SVGAGI. Between the trimmed V and J ends, which lost 5 bases and 5 bases, there was a span of 6 bases. The CDR3 is made up of 12 amino acids. CDR3 bases: TGTGCCAGCAGTGGGACGAATGAAAAACTGTTTTTT. Translated, it gives CASSGTNEKLFF.

The genes are TRBV7-8 and TRBJ2-5; D possibly corresponds to TRBD1 (6 bases). The germline gives CDR1 SGHVS, CDR2 FQNEAQ. Trimming cost V 1 base and J 0 bases, with 6 bases left between them. This CDR3 has 14 residues. The CDR3 nucleotides are TGTGCCAGCAGCTTAGGGGACAACCAAGAGACCCAGTACTTC. Residues: CASSLGDNQETQYF.

In this sample, this clone turned up a few times. J is TRBJ1-5 and V is TRBV4-1, with TRBD1 identical over 7 bases. The junction had 6 bases not matched to a gene; V was cut back by 3 bases and J by 4 bases. The CDR3 totals 15 residues. Germline V gene data show CDR1 as MGHRA and CDR2 as YSYEKL. CDR3 amino acids: CASSQGQNLNQPQHF. The CDR3 DNA reads TGCGCCAGCAGCCAGGGACAGAACTTAAATCAGCCCCAGCATTTT.

The V gene is TRBV6-6, the J gene TRBJ2-3; perhaps TRBD2 as D (5 bases). Germline CDR1 and CDR2: MNHNY and SVGAGI (reference sequence). With 2 bases removed from V and 2 bases from J, the gap between germline ends came to 11 bases. The CDR3 totals 15 residues. The CDR3 here is CASSYPPGYTDTQYF. The CDR3 region has the DNA TGTGCCAGCAGTTACCCTCCGGGGTACACAGATACGCAGTATTTT.

The gene calls are TRBV10-3 and TRBJ2-7; 10 bases are shared with TRBD2. The junction had 8 bases not matched to a gene; V was cut back by 8 bases and J by 4 bases. The CDR3 sequence is 14 residues long. Germline values: CDR1 ENHRY, CDR2 SYGVKD. Written as DNA, the CDR3 is TGTGCCATCTCCCCCCTAGCGGGAGTATACGAGCAGTACTTC. Translated, it gives CAISPLAGVYEQYF.

The genes are TRBV7-9 and TRBJ2-2, with TRBD1 as a possible D gene (5 bases). Trimming removed 5 bases at V and 6 bases at J, with 16 bases between. CDR1 is SEHNR, CDR2 FQNEAQ, per germline (reference sequence). The CDR3 totals 15 residues. CDR3 sequence: CASSDPGKVAGELFF. CDR3 coding DNA: TGTGCCAGCAGCGACCCAGGGAAAGTCGCCGGGGAGCTGTTTTTT.

The rearrangement uses TRBV5-6 and TRBJ2-5, with a weak D call TRBD2 (6 bases). The germline gives CDR1 SGHDT, CDR2 YYEEEE. This CDR3 region has 15 residues. The ends were cut back, 4 bases at V and 4 bases at J, with 17 bases in the middle. CDR3 sequence (DNA): TGTGCCAGCAGCCCGAGCTGGCAGGGAGGAGAGACCCAGTACTTC. This encodes CASSPSWQGGETQYF. Filled out from reference TRBV5-6 and TRBJ2-5, the complete variable domain reads DAGVTQSPTHLIKTRGQQVTLRCSPKSGHDTVSWYQQALGQGPQFIFQYYEEEERQRGNFPDRFSGHQFPNYSSELNVNALLLGDSALYLCASSPSWQGGETQYFGPGTRLLVL.

This sequence joins TRBV6-5 and TRBJ2-5, with 7 bases aligning to TRBD1. There are 14 residues in the CDR3. Germline CDR1 is MNHEY and CDR2 is SVGAGI. The junction had 6 bases not matched to a gene; V was cut back by 5 bases and J by 3 bases. The CDR3, as DNA: TGTGCCAGCAGTCTCGGGACAGCCAAAGAGACCCAGTACTTC. Translation gives CASSLGTAKETQYF.

The rearrangement links TRBV10-3 to TRBJ2-5; 8 bases match TRBD2. Per the germline V gene, CDR1 is ENHRY and CDR2 is SYGVKD. The CDR3 contains 15 residues. The V and J ends lost 0 bases and 4 bases, in that order; junction bases with no gene match: 4. CDR3 in DNA: TGTGCCATCAGTGAGTCCCCGGGGGGGGGAGAGACCCAGTACTTC. Protein product: CAISESPGGGETQYF.

The J gene is TRBJ1-4, the V gene TRBV25-1, with unresolved D. V shed 4 bases and J shed 4 bases, with 7 bases lying between them. The CDR3 extends over 13 amino acids. Germline V lookup: CDR1 MGHDK, CDR2 SYGVNS. The CDR3 DNA is TGTGCCAGCAGTGTCGCGAATAATGAAAAACTGTTTTTT. Translation: CASSVANNEKLFF.

CDR3 sequence (DNA): TGCAGCGTTGAAGACCCTCCGGGACTAGCGGGAGGAGGGGTTTTGGGAGATACGCAGTATTTT. This gives the protein CSVEDPPGLAGGGVLGDTQYF. The V call is TRBV29-1, the J call TRBJ2-3; 15 bases map to TRBD2. Germline V CDR1 and CDR2: SQVTM, ANQGSEA. The J segment lost 5 bases and the V segment lost 0 bases, leaving 18 bases of the junction unmatched. The CDR3 covers 21 residues.

The chain uses TRBV5-8 and TRBJ2-2, with a possible D match to TRBD2 (5 bases). CDR3 length: 18 amino acids. Germline V lookup: CDR1 SGHTS, CDR2 YDEGEE. The V end lost 0 bases, the J end lost 4 bases, and 19 bases lay between the germline ends. CDR3 protein: CASSLVFRPGTLTGELFF. Written as DNA, the CDR3 is TGTGCCAGCAGCTTGGTCTTCCGTCCGGGAACCCTCACCGGGGAGCTGTTTTTT.

This CDR3 reads CASSETSDSYNEQFF. DNA of the CDR3: TGTGCCAGCAGTGAAACTAGCGACTCCTACAATGAGCAGTTCTTC. V and J are TRBV6-1 and TRBJ2-1, with TRBD2 matching over 7 bases. The CDR3 loop spans 15 amino acids. Losses at the gene ends were 2 bases for V and 0 bases for J; bases not matched to a gene: 1. From germline, CDR1 is MNHNS and CDR2 SASEGT.

This rearrangement joins TRBV10-3 to TRBJ2-5; D might be TRBD1 or TRBD2, each matching 5 bases. This CDR3 has 15 residues. Looked up from germline, CDR1 is ENHRY and CDR2 is SYGVKD. The ends were cut back, 4 bases at V and 2 bases at J, with 14 bases in the middle. CDR3 nucleotides: TGTGCCATCAGTGCGGGCGTTGGGGGTCAAGAGACCCAGTACTTC. Its protein product is CAISAGVGGQETQYF.

In its sample, this clone was seen once. The chain carries TRBV5-1 and TRBJ2-3; D call uncertain. The CDR3 loop spans 16 amino acids. CDR1 SGHRS and CDR2 YFSETQ come from the germline V gene. Trimming left V 0 bases short and J 4 bases short, with 15 bases between. CDR3 in DNA: TGCGCCAGCAGCTTGGTTGGTCCCTCCATTCCAGATACGCAGTATTTT. Amino acid sequence: CASSLVGPSIPDTQYF.

On this clone itself: One end of the junction does not line up with germline, which may come from a read error. The J gene is TRBJ1-5, the V gene TRBV7-7; weak D call: TRBD1 (6 bases). The germline V gene has CDR1 SSHAT and CDR2 FNYEAQ (reference sequence). CDR3 length: 16 residues. CDR3 protein: CASSAGAPGDGQPQHF. CDR3 sequence (DNA): TGTGCTAGCAGCGCGGGGGCCCCAGGGGATGGGCAGCCCCAGCATTTT.

The chain recombines TRBV7-9 with TRBJ1-5, with D maybe TRBD1 (6 bases). CDR3 length: 15 amino acids. CDR1 and CDR2 (germline): SEHNR, FQNEAQ (reference sequence). Trimming stripped 1 base from V and 3 bases from J, with 10 bases between. The CDR3 spells CASSLGTAYNQPQHF. In DNA form, the CDR3 reads TGTGCCAGCAGCTTAGGGACAGCCTACAATCAGCCCCAGCATTTT.

This chain joins TRBV5-1 and TRBJ2-4; D is tentatively TRBD1 or TRBD2 (5 bases each). Trimming removed 2 bases at V and 8 bases at J, with 11 bases between. The CDR3 is 13 amino acids. CDR1 and CDR2 (germline): SGHRS, YFSETQ. This CDR3 is CASSFGRGDIQYF. CDR3 coding DNA: TGCGCCAGCAGCTTCGGTAGGGGAGACATTCAGTACTTC.

The chain couples TRBV29-1 to TRBJ2-3; 11 bases match TRBD2. The V and J ends lost 7 bases and 1 base, in that order; junction bases with no gene match: 4. Per germline, CDR1 SQVTM and CDR2 ANQGSEA. This CDR3 is built from 14 residues. Here the CDR3 DNA reads TGCAGCGCCCGGACTAGCGGGCGCACAGATACGCAGTATTTT. It yields the protein CSARTSGRTDTQYF.

This clone was picked up a small number of times. The chain couples TRBV5-4 to TRBJ1-1; D is perhaps TRBD1 (6 bases). Between the trimmed V and J ends, which lost 4 bases and 7 bases, there was a span of 17 bases. Germline CDR1 SGHNT, CDR2 YYREEE (reference sequence). The CDR3 runs to 14 residues. This chain's CDR3 is CASSLGGGEGEAFF. The CDR3 nucleotides read TGTGCCAGCAGCCTCGGAGGGGGGGAGGGTGAAGCTTTCTTT.

The rearrangement links TRBV6-4 to TRBJ2-2; TRBD2 is a possible D gene (5 bases). With 8 bases removed from V and 3 bases from J, the gap between germline ends came to 16 bases. This CDR3 has 15 residues. CDR1 MRHNA and CDR2 SNTAGT come from the germline V gene. In DNA, the CDR3 is TGTGCCAGCTCCAGCGGCTCTCGGGACACCGGGGAGCTGTTTTTT. Protein sequence: CASSSGSRDTGELFF.

The V gene is TRBV15, the J gene TRBJ1-5; 7 positions match TRBD1. V shed 8 bases and J 6 bases; nucleotides not matched to a gene: 7. The CDR3 loop spans 13 amino acids. Per germline, CDR1 LNHNV and CDR2 YYDKDF (reference sequence). CDR3 region: CATRGTDPQPQHF. The CDR3 bases are TGTGCCACCCGGGGGACAGACCCTCAGCCCCAGCATTTT.

The V and J genes are TRBV6-5 and TRBJ2-5; D is ambiguous. CDR3 length equals 13 residues. Germline assignment: CDR1 MNHEY and CDR2 SVGAGI. The V end lost 5 bases, the J end lost 9 bases, and 16 bases lay between the germline ends. CDR3 amino acids: CASSAQPSGAQYF. In DNA, the CDR3 is TGTGCCAGCAGTGCACAGCCTAGTGGGGCCCAGTACTTC.

The chain is built from TRBV13 and TRBJ2-1; maybe TRBD2 (6 bases). The V end was cut by 11 bases, the J end by 0 bases, with 20 bases between. This CDR3 has 16 amino acids. CDR1 is PRHDT, CDR2 FYEKMQ, per germline (reference sequence). The CDR3: CACQRLAVSSYNEQFF. CDR3 DNA: TGTGCCTGCCAGAGATTAGCGGTAAGCTCCTACAATGAGCAGTTCTTC.